This T cell receptor beta chain was obtained from a study of T cell responses to AZD1222 COVID-19 vaccine. Germline values: CDR1 MNHEY, CDR2 SVGEGT. The J segment lost 4 bases and the V segment lost 6 bases, leaving 6 bases of the junction unmatched. This CDR3 is 14 amino acids long. About this clone: The antigen is not known.

Sequencing used immunoSEQ multiplex PCR; TCRdb keeps in-frame clones, though not all of them. The data show about 60,000 clones, approximately 83% seen once. Study observations and caveats: Per reports, nearly half of all spike-specific TCRs target regions that are unmutated in variants. The sample set comprised mostly white British donors with more females, and clonal diversity was possibly underestimated. Distributed over spike, vaccine-associated CD4 TCRs predominated at 160-218 and 743-854. The number of AZD1222 recipients seropositive at baseline was only five or six.

V usage is TRBV6-2 or TRBV6-3 and J usage is TRBJ1-5; 7 nucleotides agree with TRBD1. Sequenced material: peripheral blood, taken on day 0 of AZD1222 vaccination. The TCR originated in an adult in good health. This chain's CDR3 is CASSKQGTNQPQHF. The CDR3 region has the DNA TGTGCCAGCAGCAAACAGGGGACGAATCAGCCCCAGCATTTT.